The 14 T cell receptor beta chains given below trace back to one sample, sequenced in a study of CD8 T cells in Susac syndrome. RNA amounts of roughly 0.5 to 1 ug underwent reverse transcription with random hexamers. TCRdb re-derived calls from the immunoSEQ multiplex PCR reads in MiXCR, one entry per CDR3 protein. The sample lists 200,000 to 250,000 distinct CDR3 sequences, 92% occurring once. Sample: CD8+ T cells from PBMCs. These TCRs come from a human donor with multiple sclerosis.

The gene calls are TRBV4-1 and TRBJ1-5, with a weak D call TRBD1 (5 bases). CDR1 and CDR2 from the germline V gene are MGHRA and YSYEKL. Trimming pared 3 bases from V and 1 base from J, leaving 7 bases between. The CDR3 extends over 14 amino acids. CDR3 bases: TGCGCCAGCAGCCAGACAGAAAGCAATCAGCCCCAGCATTTT. Translated: CASSQTESNQPQHF.

CDR3 sequence: CATSRDREENTGELFF. CDR3 nucleotides: TGTGCCACCAGCAGAGATCGCGAAGAGAACACCGGGGAGCTGTTTTTT. The V gene is TRBV15, the J gene TRBJ2-2; D uncertain. Germline V CDR1 and CDR2: LNHNV, YYDKDF (reference sequence). The CDR3 sequence is 16 residues long. V was trimmed by 0 bases and J by 1 base, leaving 9 bases between them.

The V gene is TRBV7-9, the J gene TRBJ2-7; 12 positions agree with TRBD2. With V trimmed by 4 bases and J by 3 bases, 4 bases remained unmatched. Germline CDR1 is SEHNR and CDR2 is FQNEAQ (reference sequence). This CDR3 has 15 amino acids. In DNA, the CDR3 is TGTGCCAGCAGCTCTCTAGCGGGAGGGCTCTACGAGCAGTACTTC. Translated, it gives CASSSLAGGLYEQYF.

The CDR3 sequence is CASSLAGDYNEQFF. The CDR3 region has the DNA TGTGCCAGCAGTTTGGCGGGAGACTACAATGAGCAGTTCTTC. The genes are TRBV11-2 and TRBJ2-1, with TRBD2 matching 7 bases. The CDR3 length is 14 residues. After removal of 6 bases from V and 3 bases from J, the junction contained 5 bases not matched to a gene. The germline CDR1 and CDR2 sequences are SGHAT and FQNNGV.

The chain is built from TRBV12-3 or TRBV12-4 and TRBJ1-5; TRBD1 might be the D (6 bases). V dropped 6 bases and J dropped 5 bases, with 14 bases sitting between them. The CDR3 contains 14 residues. CDR3 in DNA: TGTGCCAGCAGGATGGGGGCTCGCTATCAGCCCCAGCATTTT. This sequence encodes CASRMGARYQPQHF.

This rearrangement joins TRBV7-9 to TRBJ2-3; no firm D call. Germline lookup yields CDR1 SEHNR and CDR2 FQNEAQ (reference sequence). The CDR3 totals 14 residues. The germline V and J ends were trimmed by 8 bases and 7 bases, with 19 bases remaining between them. CDR3 sequence reads: CASGALEIYNTQYF. The CDR3, as DNA: TGTGCCAGCGGCGCTCTTGAAATATATAATACGCAGTATTTT.

This clonotype was detected only once. This chain joins TRBV7-2 and TRBJ2-3; D may correspond to TRBD1 or TRBD2 (6 bases each). CDR1 is SGHTA, CDR2 FQGNSA, per germline. V lost 5 bases, J lost 2 bases, and 17 bases lay in between. The CDR3 is made up of 16 amino acids. CDR3 loop: CASSPIVGGATDTQYF. CDR3 bases: TGTGCCAGCAGCCCCATAGTCGGGGGCGCCACAGATACGCAGTATTTT. The full variable domain, its missing parts supplied by reference TRBV7-2 and TRBJ2-3, is GAGVSQSPSNKVTEKGKDVELRCDPISGHTALYWYRQSLGQGLEFLIYFQGNSAPDKSGLPSDRFSAERTGGSVSTLTIQRTQQEDSAVYLCASSPIVGGATDTQYFGPGTRLTVL.

The chain couples TRBV27 to TRBJ1-5, with D possibly TRBD1 on 5 matching bases. V lost 2 bases, J lost 3 bases, and 14 bases lay in between. CDR3 length: 16 residues. Germline V gives CDR1 MNHEY, CDR2 SMNVEV (reference sequence). The chain's CDR3 is CASSLVGGVFNQPQHF. The CDR3 DNA is TGTGCCAGCAGTTTAGTGGGGGGAGTGTTCAATCAGCCCCAGCATTTT.

CDR3 loop: CASSFHGRGNSPLHF. DNA for the CDR3: TGTGCCAGCAGCTTCCATGGCCGGGGGAATTCACCCCTCCACTTT. V usage is TRBV11-2 and J usage is TRBJ1-6; perhaps TRBD1 as D (5 bases). V was cut by 3 bases and J by 7 bases, with 13 bases left in between. The CDR3 is 15 residues long. Germline V lookup: CDR1 SGHAT, CDR2 FQNNGV.

The chain combines TRBV3-1 with TRBJ1-1, with D tentatively TRBD1 (5 bases). With 0 bases removed from V and 2 bases from J, the gap between germline ends came to 25 bases. Germline loops: CDR1 LGHDT, CDR2 YNNKEL (reference sequence). CDR3 length: 20 residues. The CDR3 loop is CASSQEVGFREVGLNTEAFF. DNA of the CDR3: TGTGCCAGCAGCCAAGAGGTCGGCTTCAGGGAGGTAGGTCTAAACACTGAAGCTTTCTTT.

The V call is TRBV5-7, the J call TRBJ1-1; D is unclear. TRBV5-7 is given ORF status, its function remaining uncertain. The CDR3 is 19 amino acids. The V gene lost 0 bases and the J gene lost 0 bases, with 21 bases spanning the gap. The CDR3 here is CASSLGGSTLPTMNTEAFF. Here the CDR3 DNA reads TGTGCCAGCAGCTTGGGTGGGAGCACCCTGCCGACCATGAACACTGAAGCTTTCTTT.

The chain couples TRBV30 to TRBJ1-2; D perhaps matches TRBD1 (5 bases). Per germline, CDR1 GTSNPN and CDR2 SVGIG (reference sequence). The CDR3 runs to 12 residues. CDR3 DNA: TGTGCTGGGAGGGGTGGAAGCCTAGGCTACACCTTC. Encoded protein: CAGRGGSLGYTF.

This chain uses TRBV18 with TRBJ1-2; 7 nucleotides align to TRBD1. The CDR3 length is 16 residues. The V and J ends lost 3 bases and 4 bases, in that order; junction bases with no gene match: 11. The germline V gene has CDR1 KGHSH and CDR2 LQKENI. The CDR3 region has the DNA TGTGCCAGCTCACCCCGGGACAGATTTCTACTCTATGGCTACACCTTC. Its protein is CASSPRDRFLLYGYTF.

This rearrangement joins TRBV4-1 to TRBJ2-1; a weak D match, TRBD1 (5 bases). The germline CDR1 and CDR2 sequences are MGHRA and YSYEKL. The CDR3 has 13 residues. V lost 1 base to trimming and J lost 7 bases, with 8 bases between them. For the CDR3, the DNA is TGCGCCAGCAGCCAAGGACAGCCAAATGAGCAGTTCTTC. Translated: CASSQGQPNEQFF.